The T cell receptor beta chain described here comes from a study of CD8+CD57+ T cells in acquired aplastic anemia. Study-wide context: Sorted CD4+ and CD8+ cell DNA averaged roughly 3.2 ug.

TCR beta VDJ and CDR3 profiles were obtained from a genomic DNA template. TCRdb reprocessed the reads with MiXCR, giving one entry per CDR3 protein. This sample has 310,000 or so distinct CDR3 sequences, with 56% found just once. V was trimmed by 7 bases and J by 1 base, leaving 10 bases between them. This CDR3 is built from 14 residues. Germline-derived CDR1 and CDR2 are ENHRY and SYGVKD. Sequencing was done on patients that had shown CD8+CD57+ cell expansion by flow cytometry. At the time of blood sampling, patients had not yet received any therapy. The sample holds a few counts of this clonotype. Material for sequencing was sorted CD4+, CD8+, or CD8+CD57+ T cells (not recorded which) from PBMCs. The source of this sequence is a human donor with aplastic anemia. The chain joins TRBV10-3 to TRBJ2-2; TRBD2 might be the D (6 bases). In DNA form, the CDR3 reads TGTGCCATCAAGTCTAGCGAGAACACCGGGGAGCTGTTTTTT. Residues: CAIKSSENTGELFF.